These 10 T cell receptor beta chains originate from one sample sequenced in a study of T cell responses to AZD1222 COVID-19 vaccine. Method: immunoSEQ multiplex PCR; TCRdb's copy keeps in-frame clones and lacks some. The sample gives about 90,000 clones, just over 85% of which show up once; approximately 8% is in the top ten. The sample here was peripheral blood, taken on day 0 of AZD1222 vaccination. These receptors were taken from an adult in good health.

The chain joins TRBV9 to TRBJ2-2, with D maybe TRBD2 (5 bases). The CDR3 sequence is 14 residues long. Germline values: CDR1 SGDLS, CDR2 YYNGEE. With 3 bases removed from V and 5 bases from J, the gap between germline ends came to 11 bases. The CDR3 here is CASSGTAGTGELFF. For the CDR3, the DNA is TGTGCCAGCAGCGGAACGGCGGGTACCGGGGAGCTGTTTTTT.

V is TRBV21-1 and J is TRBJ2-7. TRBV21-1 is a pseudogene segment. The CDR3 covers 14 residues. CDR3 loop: CASSKSYGQREQYF. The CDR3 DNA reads TGTGCCAGCAGCAAAAGTTACGGGCAGCGCGAGCAGTACTTC.

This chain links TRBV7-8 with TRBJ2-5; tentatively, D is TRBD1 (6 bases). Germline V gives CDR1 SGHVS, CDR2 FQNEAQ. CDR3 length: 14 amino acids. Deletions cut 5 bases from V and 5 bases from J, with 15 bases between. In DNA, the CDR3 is TGTGCCAGCAGCGGATTTTACAGGGCGGAGACCCAGTACTTC. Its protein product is CASSGFYRAETQYF.

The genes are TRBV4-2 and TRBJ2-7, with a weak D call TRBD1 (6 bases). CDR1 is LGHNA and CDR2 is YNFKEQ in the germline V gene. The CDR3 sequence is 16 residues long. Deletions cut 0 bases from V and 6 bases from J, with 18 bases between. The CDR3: CASSQDSHRVKVEQYF. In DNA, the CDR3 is TGTGCCAGCAGCCAAGATTCCCACAGGGTTAAAGTCGAGCAGTACTTC.

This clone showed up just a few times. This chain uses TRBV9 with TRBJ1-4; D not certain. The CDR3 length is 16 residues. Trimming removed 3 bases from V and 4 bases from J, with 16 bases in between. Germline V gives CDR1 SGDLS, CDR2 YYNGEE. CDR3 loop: CASSEANGDGNEKLFF. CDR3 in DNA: TGTGCCAGCAGCGAGGCTAACGGAGATGGTAATGAAAAACTGTTTTTT.

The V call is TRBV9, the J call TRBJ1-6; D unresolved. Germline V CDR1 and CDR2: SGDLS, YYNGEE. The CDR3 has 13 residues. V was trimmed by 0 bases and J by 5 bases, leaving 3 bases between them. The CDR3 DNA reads TGTGCCAGCAGCGTAGGAGATAATTCACCCCTCCACTTT. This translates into CASSVGDNSPLHF.

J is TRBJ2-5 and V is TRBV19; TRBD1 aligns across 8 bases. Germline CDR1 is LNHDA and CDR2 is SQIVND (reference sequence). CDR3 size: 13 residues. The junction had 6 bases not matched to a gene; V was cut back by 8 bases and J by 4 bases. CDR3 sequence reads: CASARTGRETQYF. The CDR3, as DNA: TGTGCCAGTGCACGGACAGGGCGAGAGACCCAGTACTTC.

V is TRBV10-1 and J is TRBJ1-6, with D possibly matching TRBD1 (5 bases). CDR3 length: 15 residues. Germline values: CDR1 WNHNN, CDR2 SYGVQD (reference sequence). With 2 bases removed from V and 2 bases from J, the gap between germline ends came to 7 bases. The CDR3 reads CASSEVGAYNSPLHF. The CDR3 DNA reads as TGCGCCAGCAGTGAGGTAGGGGCCTATAATTCACCCCTCCACTTT.

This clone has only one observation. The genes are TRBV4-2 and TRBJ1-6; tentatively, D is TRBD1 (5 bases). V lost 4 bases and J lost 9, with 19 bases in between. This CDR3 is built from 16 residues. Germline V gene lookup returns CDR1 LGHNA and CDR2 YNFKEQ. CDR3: CASSPQGAGQASPLHF. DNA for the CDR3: TGTGCCAGCAGCCCCCAAGGGGCAGGCCAGGCTTCACCCCTCCACTTT.

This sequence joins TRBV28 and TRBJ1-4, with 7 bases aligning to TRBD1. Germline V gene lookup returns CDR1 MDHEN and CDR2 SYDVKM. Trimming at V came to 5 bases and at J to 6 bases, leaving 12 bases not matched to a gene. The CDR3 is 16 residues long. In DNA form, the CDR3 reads TGTGCCAGCAGTCCCCACAGGGGAAAGGAGGATGAAAAACTGTTTTTT. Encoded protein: CASSPHRGKEDEKLFF.